Following are 17 T cell receptor beta chains from one sample sequenced in a study of blood T cell repertoires in COVID-19. Here immunoSEQ multiplex PCR was the method, and the copy in TCRdb shows in-frame clones only, minus some. The sample includes over 90,000 clones, roughly 86% of them seen just once. The sample consisted of peripheral blood. The receptors here all came from a human donor in a cohort sampled during active COVID-19.

The gene calls are TRBV12-2 and TRBJ2-7; TRBD1, the table's D call, was not compared with the DNA. TRBV12-2 is termed a pseudogene. CDR3 size: 14 residues. The CDR3, as DNA: TGTGCGGGGCGGAGGCAGGGGCGTTGGTACGAGCAGTACTTC. Its protein is CAGRRQGRWYEQYF.

The gene calls are TRBV7-2 and TRBJ2-7; 9 bases match TRBD1. CDR1 is SGHTA, CDR2 FQGNSA, per germline. The V gene end was trimmed by 6 bases and the J gene end by 2 bases; junction bases not matched to a gene: 8. This CDR3 contains 15 residues. DNA for the CDR3: TGTGCCAGCAGTTACGGGACAGGGAGGACCTACGAGCAGTACTTC. This sequence encodes CASSYGTGRTYEQYF.

The chain has TRBV5-1 and TRBJ2-5, with 7 bases fitting TRBD2. This CDR3 comprises 14 residues. V lost 2 bases to trimming and J lost 2 bases; unmatched junction nucleotides: 3. The germline gives CDR1 SGHRS, CDR2 YFSETQ. CDR3 nucleotides: TGCGCCAGCAGCTTTAGCGGGCGGCAAGAGACCCAGTACTTC. Amino acid sequence: CASSFSGRQETQYF.

To note about this clone: Since no conserved phenylalanine or tryptophan closes the CDR3, a read error is the likely cause. Because the CDR3's place on the DNA is in doubt, the DNA is left out and the CDR3 is given as listed by TCRdb. This chain joins TRBV15 and TRBJ2-7; the table's D call, TRBD1, was not checked against the DNA. The CDR3 adds up to 12 amino acids, both ends counted. Per germline, CDR1 LNHNV and CDR2 YYDKDF (reference sequence). This CDR3 is CATSRDGTGEEL.

The chain has TRBV9 and TRBJ2-3; 8 positions agree with TRBD2. The CDR3 has 16 residues. Per germline, CDR1 SGDLS and CDR2 YYNGEE. Trimming removed 4 bases from V and 1 base from J; junction bases left unmatched: 8. The CDR3 DNA reads TGTGCCAGCAGCTCCGTCGGGGGGGATGGCACAGATACGCAGTATTTT. As protein: CASSSVGGDGTDTQYF.

This clone has a single count. This chain joins TRBV29-1 and TRBJ1-1; D is uncertain. Germline lookup yields CDR1 SQVTM and CDR2 ANQGSEA. The CDR3 sequence is 14 residues long. V shed 7 bases and J shed 0 bases, with 15 bases lying between them. CDR3 sequence reads: CSAGDRQLNTEAFF. CDR3 sequence (DNA): TGCAGCGCCGGAGATCGTCAGTTGAACACTGAAGCTTTCTTT.

The rearrangement links TRBV5-4 to TRBJ2-3; D might be TRBD1 (6 bases). This CDR3 has 17 amino acids. Per the germline V gene, CDR1 is SGHNT and CDR2 is YYREEE (reference sequence). Trimming removed 0 bases from V and 2 bases from J, with 16 bases in between. CDR3 loop: CASSLVPGTRATDTQYF. As DNA, the CDR3 is TGTGCCAGCAGCTTGGTTCCCGGGACACGCGCCACAGATACGCAGTATTTT.

The chain joins TRBV5-1 to TRBJ2-7, with 14 bases lining up with TRBD2. CDR1 is SGHRS, CDR2 YFSETQ, per germline. V shed 3 bases, J shed 6 bases, and the junction held 5 bases outside the gene matches. The CDR3 runs 15 residues. The CDR3 protein is CASSSGLAGDSEQYF. The CDR3 DNA reads TGCGCCAGCAGCTCGGGACTAGCGGGGGATAGCGAGCAGTACTTC.

The chain carries TRBV21-1 and TRBJ1-2; TRBD1 reflects the table's D call only, with no check against the DNA. TRBV21-1 is deemed a pseudogene. The length of the CDR3 is 17 residues. The CDR3 nucleotides read TGTGCCAGCAGCACCCCACCCAGGACAGGGACCGGCTATGGCTACACCTTC. It codes for CASSTPPRTGTGYGYTF.

This clone was observed a handful of times. CDR3 residues: CASSEIVWRYEQYF. The CDR3 DNA reads TGTGCCAGCAGTGAAATAGTGTGGAGGTACGAGCAGTACTTC. The chain employs TRBV2 and TRBJ2-7; D may be TRBD2 (5 bases). V was pared by 2 bases and J by 4 bases, with 12 bases between. In germline, CDR1 is SNHLY, CDR2 FYNNEI. This CDR3 has 14 residues.

The chain is built from TRBV7-8 and TRBJ1-5; 10 positions match TRBD1. V lost 5 bases, J lost 2 bases, and 9 bases stayed unmatched. Germline CDR1 is SGHVS and CDR2 is FQNEAQ. This CDR3 is built from 17 residues. CDR3 protein: CASSRGSGQGRNQPQHF. The CDR3 coding sequence is TGTGCCAGCAGCCGAGGGTCGGGACAGGGGCGCAATCAGCCCCAGCATTTT.

CDR3 nucleotides: TGTGCCAGCCGTCCGACAGGGTGGTCTGGAAACACCATATATTTT. Amino acid sequence: CASRPTGWSGNTIYF. The genes are TRBV7-2 and TRBJ1-3; 7 bases map to TRBD1. Trimming at V came to 8 bases and at J to 1 base, leaving 8 bases not matched to a gene. The CDR3 consists of 15 residues. Germline V gene sequence: CDR1 SGHTA, CDR2 FQGNSA.

The J gene is TRBJ2-7, the V gene TRBV7-2; 7 bases align to TRBD2. In germline, CDR1 is SGHTA, CDR2 FQGNSA. V lost 0 bases, J lost 3 bases, and 8 bases stayed unmatched. This CDR3 has 16 residues. CDR3 amino acids: CASSLASVGGFYEQYF. As DNA, the CDR3 is TGTGCCAGCAGCTTAGCGTCTGTGGGGGGGTTCTACGAGCAGTACTTC.

The chain links TRBV20-1 to TRBJ1-1; D is possibly TRBD1 (5 bases). The germline V gene has CDR1 DFQATT and CDR2 SNEGSKA (reference sequence). The CDR3 sequence is 11 residues long. V lost 5 bases and J lost 5, with 9 bases in between. As DNA, the CDR3 is TGCAGTGCTGGGGGGAGAACTGAAGCTTTCTTT. Encoded protein: CSAGGRTEAFF.

The CDR3: CASRNSGGSYEQYF. CDR3 DNA: TGTGCCAGCAGAAATAGCGGGGGCTCCTACGAGCAGTACTTC. V usage is TRBV6-5 and J usage is TRBJ2-7; 9 nucleotides agree with TRBD2. The CDR3 spans 14 residues. After removal of 6 bases from V and 0 bases from J, the junction contained 3 bases not matched to a gene. The germline CDR1 and CDR2 sequences are MNHEY and SVGAGI.

The chain carries TRBV4-1 and TRBJ2-2; 15 nucleotides match TRBD2. The CDR3 runs 18 residues. Trimming at V came to 1 base and at J to 4 bases, leaving 4 bases not matched to a gene. Germline assignment: CDR1 MGHRA and CDR2 YSYEKL. CDR3 sequence: CASSQGTSGGAGTGELFF. Written as DNA, the CDR3 is TGCGCCAGCAGCCAAGGGACTAGCGGGGGGGCTGGCACCGGGGAGCTGTTTTTT.

The gene calls are TRBV19 and TRBJ1-5; the match to TRBD1 covers 8 bases. The junction had 10 bases not matched to a gene; V was cut back by 6 bases and J by 6 bases. Germline V CDR1 and CDR2: LNHDA, SQIVND (reference sequence). This CDR3 has 15 residues. CDR3: CASRGQGATAQPQHF. The CDR3 nucleotides are TGTGCCAGTAGAGGACAGGGAGCGACGGCTCAGCCCCAGCATTTT.